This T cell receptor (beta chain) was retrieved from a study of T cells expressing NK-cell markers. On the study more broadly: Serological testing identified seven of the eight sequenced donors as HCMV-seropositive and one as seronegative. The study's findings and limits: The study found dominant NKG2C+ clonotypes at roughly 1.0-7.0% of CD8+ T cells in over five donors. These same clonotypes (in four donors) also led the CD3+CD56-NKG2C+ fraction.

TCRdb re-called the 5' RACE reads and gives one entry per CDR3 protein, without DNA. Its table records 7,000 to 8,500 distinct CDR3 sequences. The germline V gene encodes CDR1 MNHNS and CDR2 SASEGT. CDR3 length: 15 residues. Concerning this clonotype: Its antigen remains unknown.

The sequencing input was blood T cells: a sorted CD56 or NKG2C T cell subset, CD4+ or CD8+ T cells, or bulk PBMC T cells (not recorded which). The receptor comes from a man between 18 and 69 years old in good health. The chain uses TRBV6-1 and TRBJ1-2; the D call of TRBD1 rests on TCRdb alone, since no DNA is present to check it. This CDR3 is CASSEIPDRVEGYTF.